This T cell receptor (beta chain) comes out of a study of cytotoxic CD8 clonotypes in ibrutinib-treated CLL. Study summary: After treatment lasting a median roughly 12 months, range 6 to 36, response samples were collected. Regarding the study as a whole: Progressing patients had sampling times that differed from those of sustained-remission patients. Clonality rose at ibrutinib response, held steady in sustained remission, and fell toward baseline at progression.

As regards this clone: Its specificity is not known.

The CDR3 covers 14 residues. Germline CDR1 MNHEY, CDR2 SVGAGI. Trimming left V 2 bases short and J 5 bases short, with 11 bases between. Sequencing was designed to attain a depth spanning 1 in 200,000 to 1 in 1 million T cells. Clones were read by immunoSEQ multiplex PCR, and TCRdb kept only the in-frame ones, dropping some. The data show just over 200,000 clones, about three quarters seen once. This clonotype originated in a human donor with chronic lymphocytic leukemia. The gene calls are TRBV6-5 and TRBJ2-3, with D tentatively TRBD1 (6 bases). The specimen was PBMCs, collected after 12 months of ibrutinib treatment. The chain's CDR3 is CASSYRGTGDTQYF. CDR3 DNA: TGTGCCAGCAGTTACAGGGGGACGGGAGATACGCAGTATTTT.